This T cell receptor beta chain was recovered during a study of T cell changes during pregnancy in multiple sclerosis. The V and J ends lost 2 bases and 3 bases respectively, with 10 bases between them. Germline V gives CDR1 SGHTA, CDR2 FQGTGA. CDR3 length equals 14 residues. Clones were read by immunoSEQ multiplex PCR, and TCRdb kept only the in-frame ones, dropping some. The sample includes more than 55,000 clones, 90% to 95% of them seen just once. This TCR was sampled from a female donor with multiple sclerosis, enrolled in a pregnancy study. This chain links TRBV7-3 with TRBJ1-1; D is perhaps TRBD1 (5 bases). Material: peripheral blood, obtained in the first trimester of pregnancy. In DNA, the CDR3 is TGTGCCAGCAGCTTAGCCAGGGTCGACACTGAAGCTTTCTTT. It translates to CASSLARVDTEAFF.